Listed here are 14 T cell receptor beta chains from one sample, sequenced in a study of low-dose radiotherapy and immunotherapy resistance in tumors. Both TCRalpha and TCRbeta chains were reverse transcribed with V-gene-specific primers. TCR amplification used 15 to 20 PCR cycles, a constant-region primer and a V-primer adapter. TCRdb itself ran the reads through MiXCR, one entry per CDR3 protein. Of under 70,000 distinct CDR3 sequences listed, less than 30% were seen once; the top ten hold less than 7.5%. Time point meaning: after trial treatment. Treatment in this sample: LDRT plus nivolumab, ipilimumab, low-dose cyclophosphamide and aspirin (RACIN trial). Sequences were derived from PBMCs, sampled after low-dose radiotherapy plus immunotherapy. The source of these receptors is a male donor with prostate cancer.

This clonotype was recorded at least ten times. The chain links TRBV20-1 to TRBJ1-5, with no clear D. Trimming cost V 1 base and J 2 bases, with 6 bases left between them. This CDR3 has 13 residues. The germline gives CDR1 DFQATT, CDR2 SNEGSKA (reference sequence). The CDR3, as DNA: TGCAGTGCTAGAGGTAGGGGCAATCAGCCCCAGCATTTT. Protein: CSARGRGNQPQHF.

Regarding this clonotype: This likely reflects a read error, since a far larger clone is one base away. The gene calls are TRBV7-8 and TRBJ2-5; 13 nucleotides align to TRBD2. From germline, CDR1 is SGHVS and CDR2 FQNEAQ. With 5 bases clipped from V and 11 bases from J, the junction kept 17 bases outside the gene matches. CDR3 length: 17 residues. Here the CDR3 reads CASSRRTSGSSYNEQYF. CDR3 DNA sequence: TGTGCCAGCAGCCGGCGGACTAGCGGGAGCTCCTACAATGAGCAGTACTTC.

This clonotype was seen repeatedly, ten times or more. This chain joins TRBV28 and TRBJ2-7; D is tentatively TRBD1 or TRBD2 (5 bases each). Germline CDR1 MDHEN, CDR2 SYDVKM. This CDR3 is 13 amino acids long. V was pared by 5 bases and J by 3 bases, with 11 bases between. The CDR3 DNA sequence: TGTGCCAGCAGTCCCGGGACCTTCTACGAGCAGTACTTC. This encodes CASSPGTFYEQYF.

This clonotype was counted ten times or more. The genes are TRBV5-1 and TRBJ2-5; 7 bases are shared with TRBD2. V shed 2 bases and J 5 bases; nucleotides not matched to a gene: 3. Germline CDR1 reads SGHRS; CDR2 reads YFSETQ. This CDR3 region has 13 residues. Here the CDR3 reads CASSFLGGETQYF. Here the CDR3 DNA reads TGCGCCAGCAGCTTTTTGGGGGGGGAGACCCAGTACTTC.

This clonotype showed up many times. V and J are TRBV7-3 and TRBJ1-2; D ambiguous. The germline V gene has CDR1 SGHTA and CDR2 FQGTGA. CDR3 size: 13 residues. V was cut by 1 base and J by 4 bases, with 7 bases left in between. This CDR3 reads CASSLNPSYGYTF. The CDR3 bases are TGTGCCAGCAGCTTAAATCCGTCCTATGGCTACACCTTC.

Remarks on this clonotype: This likely reflects a read error, since a far larger clone is one base away. The chain couples TRBV6-8 to TRBJ2-5; 7 bases are shared with TRBD2. With V trimmed by 8 bases and J by 1 base, 13 bases remained unmatched. This CDR3 comprises 16 residues. Germline values: CDR1 MNHGY, CDR2 SAAAGT. This CDR3 reads CASGEAGRPSQETQYF. The CDR3 DNA follows: TGTGCCAGCGGTGAAGCGGGACGTCCATCCCAAGAGACCCAGTACTTC.

This clonotype occurred once. A far larger clone is just one base off, so this is likely a read error. The V call is TRBV6-2 or TRBV6-3, the J call TRBJ2-5, with 12 bases fitting TRBD2. The germline V gene encodes CDR1 MNHEY and CDR2 SVGEGT. The CDR3 sequence is 16 residues long. In nucleotides, the CDR3 is TGTGCCAACAGTCACCTACTAGCGGGAGGTGGCGAGACCCAGTACTTC. Residues: CANSHLLAGGGETQYF.

Remarks on this clonotype: One end of the junction fails to match germline, which may point to a read error. CDR3 bases: TGTGCCACCAGCGGAGACCATAGCACAGATACGCAGTATTTT. Translated, it gives CATSGDHSTDTQYF. The J gene is TRBJ2-3, the V gene TRBV15; D is unresolved. The CDR3 covers 14 residues. CDR1 and CDR2 from the germline V gene are LNHNV and YYDKDF (reference sequence).

This clonotype was counted at least ten times. The chain is built from TRBV19 and TRBJ2-2; no firm D call. The CDR3 spans 13 residues. V shed 11 bases and J shed 0 bases, with 10 bases lying between them. Germline lookup yields CDR1 LNHDA and CDR2 SQIVND (reference sequence). CDR3 protein: CAGADTNTGELFF. The DNA of the CDR3 is TGTGCCGGAGCTGACACGAACACCGGGGAGCTGTTTTTT.

There are many counts of this clonotype. The CDR3 sequence is CASSQERGSGSYEQYF. The CDR3, as DNA: TGTGCCAGCAGCCAAGAACGCGGGAGTGGTTCCTACGAGCAGTACTTC. V gene TRBV3-1 combines with J gene TRBJ2-7; TRBD2 agrees at 7 bases. The length of the CDR3 is 16 residues. Germline CDR1 LGHDT, CDR2 YNNKEL (reference sequence). J gave up 1 base and V 0 bases, and 6 bases lay outside the gene matches.

This chain joins TRBV6-2 or TRBV6-3 and TRBJ2-7, with 9 positions matching TRBD2. The length of the CDR3 is 16 residues. V lost 5 bases to trimming and J lost 2 bases; unmatched junction nucleotides: 10. Germline loops: CDR1 MNHEY, CDR2 SVGEGT. Here the CDR3 reads CASSTGTGLATYEQYF. CDR3 DNA sequence: TGTGCCAGCAGTACCGGGACGGGACTAGCCACCTACGAGCAGTACTTC.

In its sample, this clonotype was seen a few times. The chain links TRBV23-1 to TRBJ1-2; D is perhaps TRBD1 (5 bases). TRBV23-1 qualifies as an ORF whose function is uncertain. V was trimmed by 6 bases and J by 4 bases, leaving 15 bases between them. This CDR3 region has 14 residues. CDR3 bases: TGCGCCAGCAGCCGTGTTGGGGCACCCTATGGCTACACCTTC. This sequence encodes CASSRVGAPYGYTF.

With regard to this clonotype: A far larger clone is a single base away, which makes a read error likely. The missing conserved phenylalanine or tryptophan at the end of this CDR3 makes a read error likely. The V gene is TRBV6-5, the J gene TRBJ1-6; D is ambiguous. The CDR3 consists of 12 residues. Germline loops: CDR1 MNHEY, CDR2 SVGAGI. CDR3 loop: CASSYLNSPLHL. Written as DNA, the CDR3 is TGTGCCAGCAGCTACTTAAATTCACCCCTCCACCTT.

Of note for this clonotype: A much larger clone differs from this one at a single base, so this may be a read error. The chain recombines TRBV7-9 with TRBJ1-3; unclear D gene. Germline V gives CDR1 SEHNR, CDR2 FQNEAQ (reference sequence). The CDR3 extends over 15 amino acids. The CDR3 coding sequence is TGTGCCAGCAGCCCCCAGGTTAGCTCTGGAAACACCTTATATTTT. Translated, it gives CASSPQVSSGNTLYF.